Listed below are T cell receptor beta chains from one sample, sequenced in a study of shared clonotypes between healthy human individuals. Libraries were prepared by immunoSEQ multiplex PCR; TCRdb keeps only in-frame clonotypes and omits some of them. The sample comprises 2 million or so clones, 85% to 95% of which are singletons, and under 0.15% rests with the top ten. Source material: naive CD4+ T cells sorted from blood. The receptors stem from a man aged 18 to 29 in good health. CDR3s include the opening cysteine and the closing phenylalanine or tryptophan. Each record gives: D gene, V gene, J gene, clone size, CDR3 protein, CDR3 DNA. The D gene is left open where the match is weak. Size values are once, few and many counts, or a class for expanded clones, and some rows have none.

TRBD2	TRBV6-5	TRBJ2-7	.	CASSSTPGTRDYEQYF	TGTGCCAGCAGTTCCACCCCCGGGACTAGGGACTACGAGCAGTACTTC
TRBD1	TRBV6-6	TRBJ1-6	.	CASSWGDRVNSPLHF	TGTGCCAGCAGTTGGGGGGACAGGGTTAATTCACCCCTCCACTTT
.	TRBV5-1	TRBJ2-2	.	CASSLVPGLTTGELFF	TGCGCCAGCAGCTTGGTGCCGGGGCTGACCACCGGGGAGCTGTTTTTT
TRBD2	TRBV5-1	TRBJ2-5	.	CASSLSSSGFLEETQYF	TGCGCCAGCAGCTTGTCTTCTAGCGGGTTTCTTGAAGAGACCCAGTACTTC
.	TRBV11-2	TRBJ1-1	few	CASSLAQGKTFF	TGTGCCAGCAGCTTAGCCCAGGGCAAAACTTTCTTT
.	TRBV4-3	TRBJ2-3	.	CASSQDPGDTQYF	TGCGCCAGCAGCCAAGACCCGGGAGATACGCAGTATTTT
.	TRBV6-1	TRBJ1-3	.	CASSEALAVTGNTIYF	TGTGCCAGCAGTGAAGCGCTGGCAGTCACTGGAAACACCATATATTTT
.	TRBV10-1	TRBJ1-3	.	CASSETADPGNTIYF	TGCGCCAGCAGTGAAACAGCGGATCCTGGAAACACCATATATTTT
TRBD1	TRBV25-1	TRBJ1-2	.	CASSDWTGQGYTF	TGTGCCAGCAGTGATTGGACAGGGCAGGGCTACACCTTC
.	TRBV2	TRBJ1-1	once	CASGDFRTEAFF	TGTGCCAGCGGGGACTTCAGGACTGAAGCTTTCTTT
TRBD1	TRBV29-1	TRBJ1-5	.	CSVVLGTGLYQPQHF	TGCAGCGTTGTTTTAGGGACAGGCCTTTATCAGCCCCAGCATTTT
.	TRBV27	TRBJ1-2	.	CASRLRQDGGYTF	TGTGCCAGCAGGCTAAGACAGGACGGAGGCTACACCTTC
TRBD1	TRBV27	TRBJ2-7	.	CASRPGQGNEQYF	TGTGCCAGCCGCCCGGGACAGGGGAACGAGCAGTACTTC
.	TRBV5-1	TRBJ1-1	.	CASRARDQNTEAFF	TGCGCCAGCAGGGCGAGGGATCAGAACACTGAAGCTTTCTTT
TRBD1	TRBV28	TRBJ2-7	.	CASSSQGVGTSIRQYF	TGTGCCAGCAGTTCTCAGGGGGTGGGTACTAGTATCCGGCAGTACTTC
TRBD2	TRBV6-6	TRBJ2-1	.	CASSYTSGTVNEQFF	TGTGCCAGCAGTTATACTAGCGGGACTGTCAATGAGCAGTTCTTC
.	TRBV19	TRBJ2-7	.	CASSMSQDPYEQYF	TGTGCCAGTAGTATGAGCCAGGACCCCTACGAGCAGTACTTC
TRBD1	TRBV11-3	TRBJ2-3	.	CASSFGTGGTDTQYF	TGTGCCAGCAGCTTCGGGACAGGGGGCACAGATACGCAGTATTTT
.	TRBV4-3	TRBJ2-7	.	CASSQGGASSYEQYF	TGCGCCAGCAGCCAAGGAGGGGCTAGCTCCTACGAGCAGTACTTC
TRBD1	TRBV6-1	TRBJ1-3	.	CASRVTGTAGNTIYF	TGTGCCAGCAGGGTAACCGGGACAGCTGGAAACACCATATATTTT
.	TRBV11-2	TRBJ2-7	once	CASSLDLGATYF	TGTGCCAGCAGCTTAGATCTTGGGGCCACGTACTTC
.	TRBV7-6	TRBJ1-2	.	CASSLPRVIDGYTF	TGTGCCAGCAGCTTGCCAAGGGTGATTGATGGCTACACCTTC
TRBD2	TRBV10-2	TRBJ2-3	.	CASAVAGEFTDTQYF	TGCGCCAGCGCCGTAGCGGGAGAGTTTACAGATACGCAGTATTTT
TRBD2	TRBV9	TRBJ2-7	.	CASSAGPSGHSYEQYF	TGTGCCAGCAGCGCGGGGCCTAGCGGGCACTCCTACGAGCAGTACTTC
TRBD1	TRBV7-3	TRBJ2-3	once	CASSLGQGGADTQYF	TGTGCCAGCAGCTTGGGACAGGGAGGCGCAGATACGCAGTATTTT
.	TRBV6-5	TRBJ2-7	.	CASTPPGHSYEQYF	TGTGCCAGCACTCCTCCGGGGCACTCCTACGAGCAGTACTTC
.	TRBV30	TRBJ1-2	.	CAWSVRTDYGYTF	TGTGCCTGGAGTGTCCGGACAGACTATGGCTACACCTTC
TRBD1	TRBV5-1	TRBJ2-1	.	CASSSGTGPYNEQFF	TGCGCCAGCAGCTCCGGGACAGGGCCCTACAATGAGCAGTTCTTC
TRBD1	TRBV19	TRBJ2-7	.	CASRGTGRSYEQYF	TGTGCCAGTAGGGGGACAGGGCGTTCTTACGAGCAGTACTTC
.	TRBV6-5	TRBJ1-1	once	CASSYSGYYEAFF	TGTGCCAGCAGTTACTCAGGATACTATGAAGCTTTCTTT
.	TRBV2	TRBJ2-7	.	CASSGWQTNYEQYF	TGTGCCAGCAGTGGTTGGCAGACCAACTACGAGCAGTACTTC
.	TRBV5-1	TRBJ2-3	.	CASSLDRGTDTQYF	TGCGCCAGCAGCTTGGATCGGGGAACAGATACGCAGTATTTT
TRBD1	TRBV27	TRBJ1-2	.	CASSPQGARVGYTF	TGTGCCAGCAGCCCTCAGGGGGCGCGCGTTGGCTACACCTTC